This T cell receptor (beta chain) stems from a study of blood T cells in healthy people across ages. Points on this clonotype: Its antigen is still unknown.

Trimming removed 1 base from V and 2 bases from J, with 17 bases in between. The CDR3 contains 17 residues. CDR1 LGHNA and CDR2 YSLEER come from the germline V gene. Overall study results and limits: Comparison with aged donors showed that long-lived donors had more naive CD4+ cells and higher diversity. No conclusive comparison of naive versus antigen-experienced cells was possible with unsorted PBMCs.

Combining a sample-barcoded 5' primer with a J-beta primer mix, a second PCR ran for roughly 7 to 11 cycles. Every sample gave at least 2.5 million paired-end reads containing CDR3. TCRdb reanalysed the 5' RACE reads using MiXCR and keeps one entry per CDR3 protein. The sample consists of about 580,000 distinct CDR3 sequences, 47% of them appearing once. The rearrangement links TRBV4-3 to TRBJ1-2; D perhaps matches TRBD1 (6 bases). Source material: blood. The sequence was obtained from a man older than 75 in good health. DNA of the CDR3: TGCGCCAGCAGCCAAGCACTCAGGACAGTAGCGAACTATGGCTACACCTTC. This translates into CASSQALRTVANYGYTF.